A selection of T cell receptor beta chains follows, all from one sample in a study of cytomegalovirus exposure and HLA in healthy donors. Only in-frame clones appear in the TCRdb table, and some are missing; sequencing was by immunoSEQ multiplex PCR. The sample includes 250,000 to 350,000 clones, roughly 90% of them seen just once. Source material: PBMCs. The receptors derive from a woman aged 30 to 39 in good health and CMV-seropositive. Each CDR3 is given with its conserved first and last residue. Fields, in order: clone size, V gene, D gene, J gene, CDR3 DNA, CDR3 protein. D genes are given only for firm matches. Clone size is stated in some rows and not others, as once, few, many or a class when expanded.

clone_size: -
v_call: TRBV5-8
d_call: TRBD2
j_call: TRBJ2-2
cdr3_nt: TGTGCCAGCAGCTTGTTCACAGGGCGGGGGGACACCGGGGAGCTGTTTTTT
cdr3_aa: CASSLFTGRGDTGELFF

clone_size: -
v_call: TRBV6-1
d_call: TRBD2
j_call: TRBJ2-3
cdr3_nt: TGTGCCAGCAGTGGTCTAGCGGGAGCTAAAGATACGCAGTATTTT
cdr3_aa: CASSGLAGAKDTQYF

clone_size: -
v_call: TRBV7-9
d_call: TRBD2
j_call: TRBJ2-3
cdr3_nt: TGTGCCAGCAGCACGGGACTAGCGGTTACAGATACGCAGTATTTT
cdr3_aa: CASSTGLAVTDTQYF

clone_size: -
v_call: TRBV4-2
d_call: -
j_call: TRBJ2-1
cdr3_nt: TGTGCCATCTCCAGGTCGGACCAGTCCTACAATGAGCAGTTCTTC
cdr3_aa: CAISRSDQSYNEQFF

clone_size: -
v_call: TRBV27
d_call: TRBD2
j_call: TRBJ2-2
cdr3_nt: TGTGCCAGCCGAACGATAGCGGGGGGAAACACCGGGGAGCTGTTTTTT
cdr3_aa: CASRTIAGGNTGELFF

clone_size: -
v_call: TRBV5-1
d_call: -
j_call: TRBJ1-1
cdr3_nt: TGCGCCAGCAGCTTGGAAATTATGAACACTGAAGCTTTCTTT
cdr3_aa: CASSLEIMNTEAFF

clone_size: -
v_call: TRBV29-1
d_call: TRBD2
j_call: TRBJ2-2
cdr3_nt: TGCAGCGTTGAATTAGCGGGAGCCCTCTGGGGGCCCGGGGAGCTGTTTTTT
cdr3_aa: CSVELAGALWGPGELFF

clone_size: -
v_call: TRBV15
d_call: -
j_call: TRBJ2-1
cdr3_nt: TGTGCCACCAGCAGAGTGCAGATAGGGCTAGCAACTGACAATGAGCAGTTCTTC
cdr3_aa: CATSRVQIGLATDNEQFF

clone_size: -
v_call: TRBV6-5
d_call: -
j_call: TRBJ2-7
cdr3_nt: TGTGCCAGCAGTTACTCCCCCGAGTATCGATACGAGCAGTACTTC
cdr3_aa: CASSYSPEYRYEQYF

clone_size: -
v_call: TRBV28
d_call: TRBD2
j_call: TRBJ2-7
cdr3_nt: TGTGCCAGCAGTTTAGGCGGGAGGGCCCTCGAGCAGTACTTC
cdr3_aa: CASSLGGRALEQYF

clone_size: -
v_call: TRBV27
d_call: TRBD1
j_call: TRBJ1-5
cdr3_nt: TGTGCCAGCAGTGAAACCCTACCCGCGACAGGGCCCAATCAGCCCCAGCATTTT
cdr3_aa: CASSETLPATGPNQPQHF

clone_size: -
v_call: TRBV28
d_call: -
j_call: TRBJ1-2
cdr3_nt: TGTGCCAGCAAGAGGGGCTCGAGTGATGACTATGGCTACACCTTC
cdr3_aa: CASKRGSSDDYGYTF

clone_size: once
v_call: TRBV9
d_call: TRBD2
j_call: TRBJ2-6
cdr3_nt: TGTGCCAGCAGCGCTAGTAGCCAGACTAGCGGGAGAATGGCTGGGGCCAACGTCCTGACTTTC
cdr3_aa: CASSASSQTSGRMAGANVLTF

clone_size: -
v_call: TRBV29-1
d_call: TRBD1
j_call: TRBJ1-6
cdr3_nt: TGCAGCGCCCCGACAGGGCGTAATTCACCCCTCCACTTT
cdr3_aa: CSAPTGRNSPLHF

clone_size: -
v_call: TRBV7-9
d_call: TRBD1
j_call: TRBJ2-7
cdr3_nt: TGTGCCAGCAGCATACTGACAGGGTCCAACGAGCAGTACTTC
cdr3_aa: CASSILTGSNEQYF

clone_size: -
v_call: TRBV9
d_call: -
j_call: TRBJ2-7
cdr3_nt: TGTGCCAGCGCTCAAGGGCACGGCCTAGACGAGCAGTACTTC
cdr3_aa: CASAQGHGLDEQYF

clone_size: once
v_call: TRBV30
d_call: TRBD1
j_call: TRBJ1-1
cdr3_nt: TGTGCCTGGGACAGGGGGAATATGGACACTGAAGCTTTCTTT
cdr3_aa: CAWDRGNMDTEAFF

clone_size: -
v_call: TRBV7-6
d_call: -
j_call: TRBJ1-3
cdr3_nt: TGTGCCAGCAGCTTAGCGCTAGCGGCGGGCGTCGCTGGAAACACCATATATTTT
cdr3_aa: CASSLALAAGVAGNTIYF

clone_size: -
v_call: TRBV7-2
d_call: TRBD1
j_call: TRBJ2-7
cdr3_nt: TGTGCCAGCAGCTCCCGCCAGGGACAGGGTTACGAGCAGTACTTC
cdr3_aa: CASSSRQGQGYEQYF

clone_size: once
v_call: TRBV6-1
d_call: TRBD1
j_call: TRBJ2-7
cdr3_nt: TGTGCCAGCAGTGAGGGGGACAGCCACTACGAGCAGTACTTC
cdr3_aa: CASSEGDSHYEQYF

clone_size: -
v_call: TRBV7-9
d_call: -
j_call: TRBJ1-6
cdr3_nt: TGTGCCAGTAGCACCTCAGGGAGCTCCTATAATTCACCCCTCCACTTT
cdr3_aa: CASSTSGSSYNSPLHF

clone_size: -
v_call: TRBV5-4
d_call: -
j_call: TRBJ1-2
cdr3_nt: TGTGCCAGCAGCCTCTGGCGATGGATGGAGGGGGGTCTCGAAGGCTACACCTTC
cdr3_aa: CASSLWRWMEGGLEGYTF

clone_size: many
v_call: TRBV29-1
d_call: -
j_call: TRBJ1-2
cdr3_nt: TGCAGCGTTCATACTTGGGTGTCTCAGTCCGGCTACACCTTC
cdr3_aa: CSVHTWVSQSGYTF

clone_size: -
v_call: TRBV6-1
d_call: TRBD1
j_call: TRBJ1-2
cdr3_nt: TGTGCCAGCAACCAGGACAGGATCACAAACTATGGCTACACCTTC
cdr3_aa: CASNQDRITNYGYTF

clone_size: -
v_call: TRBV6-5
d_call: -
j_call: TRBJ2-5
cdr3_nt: TGTGCCAGCAGTTTGCAGGGTATGGTGGAGACCCAGTACTTC
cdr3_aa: CASSLQGMVETQYF

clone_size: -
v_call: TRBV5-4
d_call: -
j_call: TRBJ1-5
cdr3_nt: TGTGCCAGCAGCTTACAAGGGGCCGGTCAGCCCCAGCATTTT
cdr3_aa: CASSLQGAGQPQHF

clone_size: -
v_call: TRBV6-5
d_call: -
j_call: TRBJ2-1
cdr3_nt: TGTGCCAGCAGTTACATCGGGGCGGAGCAGTTCTTC
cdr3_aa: CASSYIGAEQFF

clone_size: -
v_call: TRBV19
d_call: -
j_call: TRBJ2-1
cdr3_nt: TGTGCCAGTAGTCACTTCGGGACCTACAATGAGCAGTTCTTC
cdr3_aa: CASSHFGTYNEQFF

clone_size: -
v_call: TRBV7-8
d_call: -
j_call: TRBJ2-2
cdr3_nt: TGTGCCAGCAGCTTGAGGCTAACTGCGAACGCCGGGGAGCTGTTTTTT
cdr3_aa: CASSLRLTANAGELFF

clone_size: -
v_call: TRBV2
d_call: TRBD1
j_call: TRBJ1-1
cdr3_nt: TGTGCCAGCAGTTTCAGGGGGCTGGGCACTGAAGCTTTCTTT
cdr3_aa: CASSFRGLGTEAFF

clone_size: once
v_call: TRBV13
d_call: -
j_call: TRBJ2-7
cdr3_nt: TGTGCCAGCAGCTTAGGTCGGGGCCACTACGAGCAGTACTTC
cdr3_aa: CASSLGRGHYEQYF

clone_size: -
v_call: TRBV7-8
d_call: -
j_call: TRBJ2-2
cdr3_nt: TGTGCATCCAGCGTTCATTTGGCCGCGAACACCGGGGAGCTGTTTTTT
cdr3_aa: CASSVHLAANTGELFF

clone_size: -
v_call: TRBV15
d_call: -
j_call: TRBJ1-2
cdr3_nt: TGTGCCACCAGCGGCAGGGAAAACTATGGCTACACCTTC
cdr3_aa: CATSGRENYGYTF

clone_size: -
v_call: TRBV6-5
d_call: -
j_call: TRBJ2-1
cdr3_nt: TGTGCCAGCAGTTTATCCGGGTTGAGCTCCTACAATGAGCAGTTCTTC
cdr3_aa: CASSLSGLSSYNEQFF

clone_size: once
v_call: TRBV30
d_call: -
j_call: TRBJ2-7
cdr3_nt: TGTGCCTGGAGTGTACTTTTCCTTCCTAGCGAGAATTACGAGCAGTACTTC
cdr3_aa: CAWSVLFLPSENYEQYF